The next 5 T cell receptor beta chains were all read from a single sample in a study of cytomegalovirus exposure and HLA in healthy donors. Sequencing used immunoSEQ multiplex PCR; TCRdb keeps in-frame clones, though not all of them. The sample holds approximately 140,000 clones, about 86% seen once. The sequencing input was PBMCs. The origin of the receptors is a woman under 30 in good health and CMV-seropositive.

The genes are TRBV6-1 and TRBJ1-5; the D is unclear. This CDR3 spans 15 amino acids. Germline CDR1 reads MNHNS; CDR2 reads SASEGT. The ends were cut back, 3 bases at V and 5 bases at J, with 14 bases in the middle. The CDR3 nucleotides are TGTGCCAGCAGTGACCTTACTAGCGATCATCAGCCCCAGCATTTT. Amino acid sequence: CASSDLTSDHQPQHF.

The V and J genes are TRBV30 and TRBJ2-7, with 9 bases fitting TRBD1. The germline CDR1 and CDR2 sequences are GTSNPN and SVGIG (reference sequence). The CDR3 extends over 13 amino acids. The ends lost 1 base at V and 2 bases at J; junction bases unmatched: 0. CDR3 sequence (DNA): TGTGCCTGGAGTGGACAGGGGGCCTACGAGCAGTACTTC. Amino acids: CAWSGQGAYEQYF.

In its sample, this clone was seen a few times. The chain uses TRBV28 and TRBJ2-7; no clear D. V was shortened by 7 bases and J by 0 bases, with 13 bases between the two germline ends. Looked up from germline, CDR1 is MDHEN and CDR2 is SYDVKM. The CDR3 totals 14 residues. CDR3 DNA sequence: TGTGCCAGCACCCCCCTTTCCCTCTCCTACGAGCAGTACTTC. Protein product: CASTPLSLSYEQYF. Combining the CDR3 with reference TRBV28 and TRBJ2-7 gives the whole variable domain DVKVTQSSRYLVKRTGEKVFLECVQDMDHENMFWYRQDPGLGLRLIYFSYDVKMKEKGDIPEGYSVSREKKERFSLILESASTNQTSMYLCASTPLSLSYEQYFGPGTRLTVT.

V and J are TRBV5-4 and TRBJ1-2; 7 nucleotides line up with TRBD1. Losses at the gene ends were 4 bases for V and 1 base for J; bases not matched to a gene: 13. Germline V gene data show CDR1 as SGHNT and CDR2 as YYREEE (reference sequence). The CDR3 has 17 residues. CDR3 coding DNA: TGTGCCAGCAGCCAAATACCTTCGAGGGGGCGTAACTATGGCTACACCTTC. Translation: CASSQIPSRGRNYGYTF.

This chain links TRBV14 with TRBJ2-7, with 10 bases identical to TRBD2. This CDR3 has 15 amino acids. The germline V gene has CDR1 SGHDN and CDR2 FVKESK. Germline trimming cut 1 base from V and 3 bases from J; bases unmatched to any gene: 3. Written as DNA, the CDR3 is TGTGCCAGCAGCCAAGCCCTAGCGGGGGTCTACGAGCAGTACTTC. Translated: CASSQALAGVYEQYF.